Listed below are T cell receptor beta chains from one sample, sequenced in a study of identical twins. TCRdb reprocessed the 5' RACE reads via MiXCR and lists one record per CDR3 protein. This table holds some 1,700,000 distinct CDR3 sequences, under 35% found once. Material: cord blood. The receptors stem from a newborn girl in good health. The CDR3 runs from the conserved cysteine through the conserved F or W. A D gene is named only where the DNA matches it firmly. Rows may omit the clone size; those that give it use once, few, many or a size class.

V,J,size,D,CDR3,DNA
TRBV6-1,TRBJ1-4,-,-,CASMGRAREKLFF,TGTGCCAGCATGGGTAGGGCACGGGAAAAACTGTTTTTT
TRBV10-3,TRBJ1-2,-,-,CAISDPGANYGYTF,TGTGCCATCAGTGATCCAGGGGCTAACTATGGCTACACCTTC
TRBV24-1,TRBJ1-5,-,-,CATQRYSNQPQHF,TGTGCCACGCAGCGGTATAGCAATCAGCCCCAGCATTTT
TRBV6-6,TRBJ2-1,-,TRBD1,CASSYTIQGVYNEQFF,TGTGCCAGCAGTTATACTATACAGGGGGTCTACAATGAGCAGTTCTTC
TRBV12-3/TRBV12-4,TRBJ1-1,-,-,CATAEGTEAFF,TGTGCCACCGCGGAGGGCACTGAAGCTTTCTTT
TRBV3-1,TRBJ2-5,few,TRBD1,CASSQVLRDRAIQYF,TGTGCCAGCAGCCAAGTTCTGCGAGACAGGGCGATCCAGTACTTC
TRBV20-1,TRBJ2-3,-,TRBD1,CSEIGDRGRTDTQYF,TGCAGTGAGATCGGGGACAGGGGGCGTACAGATACGCAGTATTTT
TRBV3-1,TRBJ2-4,-,-,CASSPRCRGWAKNIQYF,TGTGCCAGCAGCCCAAGGTGCCGGGGTTGGGCCAAAAACATTCAGTACTTC
TRBV30,TRBJ1-6,once,-,CAWRENSPLHF,TGTGCCTGGAGGGAGAATTCACCCCTCCACTTT
TRBV7-9,TRBJ2-7,-,-,CASLLETDHPYEQYF,TGTGCCAGCTTACTGGAGACGGACCACCCCTACGAGCAGTACTTC
TRBV6-5,TRBJ2-1,few,TRBD2,CASSYSPGLAAYNEQFF,TGTGCCAGCAGTTACTCCCCGGGACTAGCCGCCTACAATGAGCAGTTCTTC
TRBV11-2,TRBJ2-3,-,TRBD2,CASSSVSPGGLGTQYF,TGTGCCAGCAGCTCTGTCTCGCCGGGGGGGCTTGGTACGCAGTATTTT
TRBV6-5,TRBJ1-6,-,-,CASRRGNSPLHF,TGTGCCAGCAGGAGAGGCAATTCACCCCTCCACTTT
TRBV12-3/TRBV12-4,TRBJ1-3,-,-,CASSPETGFSGNTIYF,TGTGCCAGCAGCCCTGAGACGGGCTTCTCTGGAAACACCATATATTTT
TRBV10-1,TRBJ2-3,few,TRBD2,CASSENPAGDLDTQYF,TGCGCCAGCAGTGAAAACCCAGCGGGGGACTTGGATACGCAGTATTTT
TRBV12-3/TRBV12-4,TRBJ2-3,few,-,CASSFDFGWIHTDTQYF,TGTGCCAGCAGTTTCGATTTTGGGTGGATCCACACAGATACGCAGTATTTT
TRBV20-1,TRBJ2-7,-,-,CSARGPVTYEQYF,TGCAGTGCTAGAGGACCGGTGACCTACGAGCAGTACTTC
TRBV4-2,TRBJ2-7,many,-,CASSFTPGPLSEQYF,TGTGCCAGCAGCTTCACTCCGGGACCACTGAGCGAGCAGTACTTC